Sequencing of this T cell receptor (beta chain) was carried out in a study of cytomegalovirus exposure and HLA in healthy donors. Study summary: Unique TCR beta sequences numbering some 120 million came from around 180 million T cells in an earlier analysis. Study results and limitations: In a later analysis, at a false discovery rate of 0.05, 16,951 TCR beta sequences matched HLA alleles. A later analysis appeared to link common viral pathogens to several of the most significant clusters.

The PCR used 60 Vbeta and 13 Jbeta primers. Clones were read by immunoSEQ multiplex PCR, and TCRdb kept only the in-frame ones, dropping some. The sample shows about 120,000 clones, approximately 80% of them seen only once. A remark on this clone: Its antigen is unknown.

Germline V lookup: CDR1 SGHRS, CDR2 YFSETQ. The CDR3 consists of 15 residues. After removal of 0 bases from V and 8 bases from J, the junction contained 9 bases not matched to a gene. The sample was PBMCs. This sequence was found in a man aged 50 or older in good health and CMV-seropositive. The V gene is TRBV5-1, the J gene TRBJ2-7; 9 nucleotides match TRBD1. CDR3 loop: CASSLVLTGQGKQYF. The DNA for the CDR3 is TGCGCCAGCAGCTTGGTTTTAACGGGACAGGGTAAGCAGTACTTC.